This passage covers 10 T cell receptor beta chains from one sample sequenced in a study of CD8 T cells in ankylosing spondylitis. Each CDR3 protein is one row after TCRdb ran MiXCR on the 5' RACE reads. The repertoire holds 300,000 to 400,000 distinct CDR3 sequences, roughly 20% seen once, with approximately 14% in the top ten. What was sequenced was blood, either unsorted or a sorted T cell fraction (not recorded which). The origin of the receptors is a male donor with ankylosing spondylitis or in good health (not recorded which).

This clonotype was seen a few times. The rearrangement uses TRBV15 and TRBJ2-5; no firm D call. V gave up 0 bases and J gave up 2 bases, with 7 bases separating them. The CDR3 is 14 residues long. Germline V CDR1 and CDR2: LNHNV, YYDKDF (reference sequence). The CDR3 sequence: CATSREAYQETQYF. The CDR3 DNA reads as TGTGCCACCAGCAGAGAGGCATATCAAGAGACCCAGTACTTC.

The V gene is TRBV4-2, the J gene TRBJ2-7; tentative D call: TRBD2 (6 bases). CDR1 and CDR2 (germline): LGHNA, YNFKEQ. The CDR3 is 17 amino acids. The ends were cut back, 0 bases at V and 3 bases at J, with 18 bases in the middle. CDR3 bases: TGTGCCAGCAGCCAAGATAGCGTTGGTACTAGCTACTACGAGCAGTACTTC. Translation: CASSQDSVGTSYYEQYF.

This clonotype was seen only a few times. The CDR3 spells CASSPGTVGQETQYF. The CDR3, as DNA: TGCGCCAGCAGCCCCGGGACAGTAGGACAAGAGACCCAGTACTTC. This chain links TRBV5-1 with TRBJ2-5; 7 bases align to TRBD1. Trimming cost V 4 bases and J 2 bases; bases outside gene matches: 8. The CDR3 has 15 residues. In germline, CDR1 is SGHRS, CDR2 YFSETQ.

The J gene is TRBJ2-3, the V gene TRBV28; 9 bases fit TRBD2. The CDR3 has 18 residues. With V trimmed by 2 bases and J by 0 bases, 9 bases remained unmatched. Germline CDR1 MDHEN, CDR2 SYDVKM. CDR3 in amino acids: CASSLLAGITPSTDTQYF. CDR3 bases: TGTGCCAGCAGTTTACTAGCGGGGATCACCCCTAGCACAGATACGCAGTATTTT.

V is TRBV27 and J is TRBJ2-2; TRBD2 aligns across 7 bases. CDR3 size: 16 residues. Per germline, CDR1 MNHEY and CDR2 SMNVEV (reference sequence). The ends lost 3 bases at V and 6 bases at J; junction bases unmatched: 10. This CDR3 reads CASSFGIAGAPGELFF. The CDR3 nucleotides are TGTGCCAGCAGTTTTGGGATAGCGGGTGCCCCCGGGGAGCTGTTTTTT.

This chain links TRBV12-3 or TRBV12-4 with TRBJ2-3; D not certain. The V end lost 3 bases, the J end lost 0 bases, and 7 bases lay between the germline ends. The CDR3 runs 14 residues. CDR3 in amino acids: CASSFRGSTDTQYF. The CDR3 region has the DNA TGTGCCAGCAGTTTCCGAGGTAGCACAGATACGCAGTATTTT.

This clonotype was picked up a small number of times. The V gene is TRBV29-1, the J gene TRBJ2-1, with 7 bases fitting TRBD1. The J segment lost 0 bases and the V segment lost 4 bases, leaving 9 bases of the junction unmatched. The CDR3 runs to 16 residues. Germline V gives CDR1 SQVTM, CDR2 ANQGSEA. DNA of the CDR3: TGCAGCGTTGTAGGTAGTAGACAGGGCTCCTACAATGAGCAGTTCTTC. The encoded protein is CSVVGSRQGSYNEQFF.

This clonotype showed up just a few times. The CDR3 sequence: CASSPGFWPGANVLTF. The CDR3 region has the DNA TGTGCCAGCAGTCCAGGTTTTTGGCCTGGGGCCAACGTCCTGACTTTC. V gene TRBV28 combines with J gene TRBJ2-6; D is unresolved. This CDR3 region has 16 residues. CDR1 and CDR2 (germline): MDHEN, SYDVKM. Trimming shortened V by 5 bases and J by 2 bases, and 13 bases separated the two germline ends.

The chain is built from TRBV4-1 and TRBJ1-5; D is undetermined. CDR1 is MGHRA and CDR2 is YSYEKL in the germline V gene. Between the trimmed V and J ends, which lost 0 bases and 3 bases, there was a span of 6 bases. The CDR3 is 14 residues long. The CDR3 region has the DNA TGCGCCAGCAGCCAAGAGGGTCTCAATCAGCCCCAGCATTTT. Amino acid sequence: CASSQEGLNQPQHF.

This clonotype has a single count. The chain is built from TRBV30 and TRBJ2-6; D gene uncertain. The germline V and J ends were trimmed by 1 base and 0 bases, with 4 bases remaining between them. The germline gives CDR1 GTSNPN, CDR2 SVGIG (reference sequence). The CDR3 is 14 amino acids. CDR3 sequence: CAWSGDSGANVLTF. In nucleotides, the CDR3 is TGTGCCTGGAGTGGCGACTCTGGGGCCAACGTCCTGACTTTC. Drawing the rest from reference TRBV30 and TRBJ2-6, the complete variable domain is SQTIHQWPATLVQPVGSPLSLECTVEGTSNPNLYWYRQAAGRGLQLLFYSVGIGQISSEVPQNLSASRPQDRQFILSSKKLLLSDSGFYLCAWSGDSGANVLTFGAGSRLTVL.